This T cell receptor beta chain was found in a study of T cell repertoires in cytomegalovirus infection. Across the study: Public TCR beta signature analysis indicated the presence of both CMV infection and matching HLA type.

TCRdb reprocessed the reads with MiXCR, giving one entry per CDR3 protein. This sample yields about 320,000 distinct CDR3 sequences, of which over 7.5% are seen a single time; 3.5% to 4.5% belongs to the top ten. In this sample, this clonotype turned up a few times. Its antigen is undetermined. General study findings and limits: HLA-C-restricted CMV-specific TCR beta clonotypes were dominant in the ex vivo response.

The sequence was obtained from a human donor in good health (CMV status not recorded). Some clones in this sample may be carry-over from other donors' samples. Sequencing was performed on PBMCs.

CDR3 nucleotide sequence: TGTGCCAGCAGCCCCCTGTCAGGGCCGATCTCCTACGAGCAGTACTTC. It codes for CASSPLSGPISYEQYF. This sequence joins TRBV5-7 and TRBJ2-7; D is perhaps TRBD1 (5 bases). TRBV5-7 is labeled an ORF, and its function is uncertain. The CDR3 sequence is 16 residues long. Trimming removed 4 bases at V and 0 bases at J, with 17 bases between.